These 5 T cell receptor beta chains came from one sample sequenced in a study of T cell repertoires in cytomegalovirus infection (dated by TCRdb to the late 2010s). The listed sequencing device is Illumina HiSeq 1500. TCRdb reprocessing: public reads trimmed at Q25 with fastp, clones called with MiXCR, in-frame beta chains kept. Rows merge per CDR3 protein into single entries with the most common DNA and genes. The sample table lists approximately 250,000 distinct CDR3 sequences, 6.5% of them with a count of one. The ten top clones hold less than 7.5% of the sample. Sequenced sample: PBMCs. The source of these receptors is a human donor in good health (CMV status not recorded). Some clones in this sample may be carry-over from other donors' samples.

This clonotype was seen many times. The chain joins TRBV9 to TRBJ1-6; the D gene is possibly TRBD1 (6 bases). V dropped 0 bases and J dropped 7 bases, with 8 bases sitting between them. CDR1 is SGDLS, CDR2 YYNGEE, per germline. The CDR3 runs to 14 residues. CDR3 loop: CASSVDRENSPLHF. The CDR3 nucleotides read TGTGCCAGCAGCGTAGACAGGGAGAATTCACCCCTCCACTTT. Drawing the rest from reference TRBV9 and TRBJ1-6, the complete variable domain is DSGVTQTPKHLITATGQRVTLRCSPRSGDLSVYWYQQSLDQGLQFLIQYYNGEERAKGNILERFSAQQFPDLHSELNLSSLELGDSALYFCASSVDRENSPLHFGNGTRLTVT.

This clonotype was detected many times. This sequence joins TRBV29-1 and TRBJ1-2; weak D call: TRBD1 (5 bases). CDR1 is SQVTM and CDR2 is ANQGSEA in the germline V gene. V was cut by 0 bases and J by 4 bases, with 12 bases left in between. The CDR3 contains 14 residues. The CDR3 is CSVEDRGTLYGYTF. Written as DNA, the CDR3 is TGCAGCGTTGAAGATCGCGGGACCCTCTATGGCTACACCTTC.

This clonotype was counted many times. As DNA, the CDR3 is TGTGCCAGCAGTGCCCGGGCGAACACTGAAGCTTTCTTT. Its protein is CASSARANTEAFF. The chain recombines TRBV7-8 with TRBJ1-1; D not resolved. Trimming removed 6 bases at V and 1 base at J, with 9 bases between. Germline V gene sequence: CDR1 SGHVS, CDR2 FQNEAQ. This CDR3 has 13 amino acids. Full variable domain (remainder filled in from reference TRBV7-8 and TRBJ1-1): GAGVSQSPRYKVAKRGQDVALRCDPISGHVSLFWYQQALGQGPEFLTYFQNEAQLDKSGLPSDRFFAERPEGSVSTLKIQRTQQEDSAVYLCASSARANTEAFFGQGTRLTVV.

This clonotype occurred many times. The genes are TRBV20-1 and TRBJ2-1, with 13 bases lining up with TRBD2. V lost 5 bases to trimming and J lost 1 base; unmatched junction nucleotides: 5. Per germline, CDR1 DFQATT and CDR2 SNEGSKA (reference sequence). The CDR3 consists of 16 residues. CDR3: CSAYTSGGASYNEQFF. The CDR3, as DNA: TGCAGTGCTTATACTAGCGGGGGGGCGTCCTACAATGAGCAGTTCTTC.

This clonotype was found many times. CDR3 in amino acids: CASSLYRGNTQYF. DNA of the CDR3: TGTGCCAGCAGCTTATACAGGGGAAATACGCAGTATTTT. The rearrangement joins TRBV11-3 to TRBJ2-3; 7 bases fit TRBD1. Per the germline V gene, CDR1 is SGHNT and CDR2 is YENEEA. The ends lost 2 bases at V and 7 bases at J; junction bases unmatched: 3. This CDR3 comprises 13 residues.